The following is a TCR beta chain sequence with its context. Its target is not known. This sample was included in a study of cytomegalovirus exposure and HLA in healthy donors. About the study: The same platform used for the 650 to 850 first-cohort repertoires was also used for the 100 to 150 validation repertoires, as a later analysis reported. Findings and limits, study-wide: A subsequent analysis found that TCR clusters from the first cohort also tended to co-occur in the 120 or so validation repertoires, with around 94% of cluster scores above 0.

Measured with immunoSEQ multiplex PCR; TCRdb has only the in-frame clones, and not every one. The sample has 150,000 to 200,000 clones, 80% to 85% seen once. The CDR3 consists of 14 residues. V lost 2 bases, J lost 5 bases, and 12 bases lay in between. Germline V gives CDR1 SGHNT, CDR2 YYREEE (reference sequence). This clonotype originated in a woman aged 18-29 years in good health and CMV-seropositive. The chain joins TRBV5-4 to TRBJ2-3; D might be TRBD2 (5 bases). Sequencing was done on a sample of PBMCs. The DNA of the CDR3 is TGTGCCAGCAGCTTCTTAGGTGCGGGAGATACGCAGTATTTT. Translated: CASSFLGAGDTQYF.